This entry lists 4 T cell receptor beta chains sequenced from one sample in a study of vaccination effects on CD4 cells after COVID-19. After expansion with viral peptide pools in the ViraFEST assay, antigen-specific CD4+ T cells were sequenced. An approximately ten-day culture period preceded the isolation of CD4+ T cells. Their recognized antigens are unknown. The repertoire was sequenced with immunoSEQ multiplex PCR; TCRdb's copy has only in-frame clones and lacks some. The data show about 61,000 clones, around 81% seen once. Sequenced material: CD4+ T cells from PBMCs cultured with HCoV-229E spike peptides, taken before COVID-19 vaccination. The source of these receptors is a human donor who received a COVID-19 vaccine.

This clone was picked up one time. This chain joins TRBV20-1 and TRBJ2-5; D is unresolved. There are 14 residues in the CDR3. The V end was cut by 3 bases, the J end by 2 bases, with 13 bases between. Germline lookup yields CDR1 DFQATT and CDR2 SNEGSKA (reference sequence). The CDR3 nucleotides are TGCAGTGCTAGTCCGAGTACCCAACAAGAGACCCAGTACTTC. As protein: CSASPSTQQETQYF.

The V call is TRBV3-1 (or the pseudogene TRBV3-2), the J call TRBJ2-3, with D tentatively TRBD1 or TRBD2 (5 bases each). V dropped 2 bases and J dropped 11 bases, with 11 bases sitting between them. This CDR3 region has 12 residues. Germline loops: CDR1 LGHDT, CDR2 YNNKEL (reference sequence). The CDR3 nucleotides are TGTGCCAGCAGCCAACCGGGACGGCTGCAGTATTTT. Translated: CASSQPGRLQYF.

V is TRBV7-3 and J is TRBJ1-2, with 8 nucleotides matching TRBD1. The CDR3 sequence is 14 residues long. Germline-derived CDR1 and CDR2 are SGHTA and FQGTGA. Unmatched junction bases numbered 3, after V lost 5 bases and J lost 1 base. DNA for the CDR3: TGTGCCAGCAGCCTTGGACAGGGTAACTATGGCTACACCTTC. This translates into CASSLGQGNYGYTF.

The V gene is TRBV7-3, the J gene TRBJ2-3; D not certain. The CDR3 extends over 14 amino acids. Germline CDR1 SGHTA, CDR2 FQGTGA. The V gene lost 2 bases and the J gene lost 0 bases, with 6 bases spanning the gap. The CDR3: CASSLRQSTDTQYF. The CDR3 DNA reads TGTGCCAGCAGCTTACGGCAGAGCACAGATACGCAGTATTTT.